This TCR beta chain was identified in a study of T cells in Graves' hyperthyroidism and ophthalmopathy. The study, taken as a whole, reports: Blood also held most thyroid clonotypes expanded beyond 0.001. From stable hyperthyroidism, ophthalmopathy was separated by a 13 V-J model. The model predicted ophthalmopathy a median around 6.5 months before onset.

With 8 bases removed from V and 10 bases from J, the gap between germline ends came to 23 bases. Germline V gives CDR1 SNHLY, CDR2 FYNNEI. This CDR3 spans 14 amino acids. Exclusion criteria comprised uncontrolled infection, other autoimmune disease, pregnancy or lactation. This clonotype was found once. What it binds is unknown. Researchers took RNA transcripts and amplified the TCR beta CDR3 regions from them. During a first-round RT-PCR of the TCR CDR3, the HTBI primer set was used. Each CDR3 protein is one row after TCRdb ran MiXCR on the multiplex PCR reads. Of roughly 500,000 distinct CDR3 sequences in the sample, approximately 49% are singletons; the top ten hold around two fifths.

The sequence was collected from an adult woman with Graves' disease, either hyperthyroidism or ophthalmopathy (not recorded which). Sequenced material: peripheral blood or thyroid tissue (not recorded which). The genes are TRBV2 and TRBJ1-2; no definite D call. CDR3 region: CASCPGGITMDYTF. CDR3 DNA: TGTGCCAGCTGCCCCGGCGGAATAACTATGGACTACACCTTC.